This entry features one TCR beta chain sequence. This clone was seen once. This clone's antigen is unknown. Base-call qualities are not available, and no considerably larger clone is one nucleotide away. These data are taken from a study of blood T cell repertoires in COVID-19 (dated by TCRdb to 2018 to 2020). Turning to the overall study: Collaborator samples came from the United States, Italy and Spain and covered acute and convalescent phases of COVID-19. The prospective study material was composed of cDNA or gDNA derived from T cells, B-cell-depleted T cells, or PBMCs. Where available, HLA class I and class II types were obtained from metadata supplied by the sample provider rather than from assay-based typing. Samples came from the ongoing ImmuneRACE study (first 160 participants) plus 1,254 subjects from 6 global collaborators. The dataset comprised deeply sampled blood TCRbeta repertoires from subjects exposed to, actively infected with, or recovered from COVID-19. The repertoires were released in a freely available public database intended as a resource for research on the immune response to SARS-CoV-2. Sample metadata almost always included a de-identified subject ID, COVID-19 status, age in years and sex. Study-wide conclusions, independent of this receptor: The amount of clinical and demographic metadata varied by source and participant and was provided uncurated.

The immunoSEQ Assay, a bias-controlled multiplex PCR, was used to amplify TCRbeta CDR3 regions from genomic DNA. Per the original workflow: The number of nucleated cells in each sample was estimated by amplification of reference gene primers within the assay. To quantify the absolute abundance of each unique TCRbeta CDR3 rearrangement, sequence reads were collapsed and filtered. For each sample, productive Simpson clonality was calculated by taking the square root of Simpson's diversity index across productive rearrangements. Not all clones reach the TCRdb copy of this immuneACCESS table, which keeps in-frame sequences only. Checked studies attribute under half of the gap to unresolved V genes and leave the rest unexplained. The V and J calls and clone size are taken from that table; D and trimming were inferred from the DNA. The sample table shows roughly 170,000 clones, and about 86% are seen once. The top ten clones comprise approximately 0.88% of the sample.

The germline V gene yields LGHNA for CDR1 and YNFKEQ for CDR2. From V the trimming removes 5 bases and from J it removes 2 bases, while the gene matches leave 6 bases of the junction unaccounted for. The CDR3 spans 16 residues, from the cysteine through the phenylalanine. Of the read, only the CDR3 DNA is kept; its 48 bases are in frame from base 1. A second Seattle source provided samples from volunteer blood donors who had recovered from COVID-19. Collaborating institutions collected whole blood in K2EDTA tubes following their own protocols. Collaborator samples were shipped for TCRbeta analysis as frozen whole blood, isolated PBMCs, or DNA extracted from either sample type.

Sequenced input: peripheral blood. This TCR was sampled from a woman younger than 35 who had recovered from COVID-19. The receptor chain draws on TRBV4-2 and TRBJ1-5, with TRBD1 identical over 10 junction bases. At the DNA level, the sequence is TGTGCCAGCAGCGGGGACAGGGGTCAGGGCAATCAGCCCCAGCATTTT. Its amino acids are CASSGDRGQGNQPQHF.